The entry below gives a single T cell receptor beta chain sequence along with its context. The CDR3 extends over 17 amino acids. From germline, CDR1 is DFQATT and CDR2 SNEGSKA (reference sequence). Germline trimming cut 3 bases from V and 3 bases from J; bases unmatched to any gene: 9. This sample is part of a study of blood T cell repertoires in COVID-19. As for the study in general: Nucleic acid was either cDNA or gDNA, and it came from T cells, B-cell-depleted T cells, or PBMCs.

Methods used by the authors: By means of reference gene primer amplification, nucleated cell counts were estimated. Assay: immunoSEQ multiplex PCR; the TCRdb copy retains only in-frame clones and omits some. From that table come the V and J calls and clone size; the DNA was used to work out D and trimming. The sample has 140,000 to 150,000 clones, 75% to 90% seen once. The receptor comes from a man aged 55-75 years with active or convalescent COVID-19. Source material: peripheral blood. The chain employs TRBV20-1 and TRBJ2-5, with 14 nucleotides matching TRBD2. The CDR3 DNA follows: TGCAGTGCTAGTGAGAGGGGACTAGCGGGAGTGGAAGAGACCCAGTACTTC. Its protein product is CSASERGLAGVEETQYF.